This record looks at one TCR beta chain sequence and its context. Its target is unknown. The data were taken from a study of T-cell memory formation after mild COVID-19. Study context: In these data, TCR clusters were largely donor specific. Notes on the study in general: The study found balanced CD4/CD8 in clones contracting day 15 to 85 and a CD4+ lean in later expanders.

Germline trimming cut 4 bases from V and 7 bases from J; bases unmatched to any gene: 6. This CDR3 comprises 15 residues. Looked up from germline, CDR1 is SGHAT and CDR2 is FQNNGV. TCRdb ran MiXCR on the 5' RACE reads and lists one entry per CDR3 protein. The profile covers roughly 130,000 distinct CDR3 sequences, with over 15% appearing a single time and approximately 5.2% taken by the ten largest. This chain connects TRBV11-2 to TRBJ2-2; 10 nucleotides agree with TRBD2. The origin of this receptor is a man aged 18 to 35 who had mild COVID-19 (a few samples of this study predate the infection). Cell type and time point are not known. Input material: PBMCs or a T cell subset sorted from them (not recorded which). The CDR3 coding sequence is TGTGCCAGCAGCTCTCAGCGGGGGGGAATCGGGGAGCTGTTTTTT. It specifies CASSSQRGGIGELFF.